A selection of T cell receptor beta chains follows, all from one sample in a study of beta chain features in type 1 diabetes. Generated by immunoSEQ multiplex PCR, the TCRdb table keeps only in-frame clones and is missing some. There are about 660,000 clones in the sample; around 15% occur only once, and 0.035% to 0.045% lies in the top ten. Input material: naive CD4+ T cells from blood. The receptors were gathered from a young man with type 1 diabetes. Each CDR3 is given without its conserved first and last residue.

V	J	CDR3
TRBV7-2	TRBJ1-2	ASSLESTESDT
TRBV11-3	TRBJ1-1	ASSLGGLNTEAF
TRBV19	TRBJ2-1	AAGGHFSYNEQF
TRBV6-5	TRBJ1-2	ASSYLGGYT
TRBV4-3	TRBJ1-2	ASSQLDRANYGYT
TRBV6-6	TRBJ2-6	ASLLSSGANVLT
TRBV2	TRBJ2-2	ASSPGLAGTGELF
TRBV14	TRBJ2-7	ASSRGQGNQYEQY
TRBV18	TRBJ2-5	ASSPLERARRETQY
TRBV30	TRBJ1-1	AWRSGNTEAF
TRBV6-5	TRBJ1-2	ASRPGTASSYGYT
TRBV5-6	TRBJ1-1	ASSLLPNTEAF
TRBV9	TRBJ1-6	ASSVGQNSPLH
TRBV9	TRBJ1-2	ASSAPPSAGYGYT
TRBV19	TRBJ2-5	ASSPSGTHQETQY
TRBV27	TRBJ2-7	ASNVRPGHTYEQY
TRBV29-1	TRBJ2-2	SVEVGLAGNGELF
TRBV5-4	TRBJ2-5	ASSLARTAQETQY
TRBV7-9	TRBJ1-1	ASTQDQNTEAF
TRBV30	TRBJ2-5	AWGTQYQETQY
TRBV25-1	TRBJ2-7	ASSDRDEQY
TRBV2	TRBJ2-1	ASSESGTSGYNEQF
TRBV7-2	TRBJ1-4	ASGQGWANEKLF
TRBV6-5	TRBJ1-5	ASSYGVSQPQH
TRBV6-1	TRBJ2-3	ASSEALYTDTQY
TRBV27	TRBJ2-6	ASTLRLLSSGANVLT
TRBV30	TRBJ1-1	AWSVRGYLAF
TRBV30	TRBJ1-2	AWSALPGQVTGYT
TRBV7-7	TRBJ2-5	ASSPSRQGFGETQY
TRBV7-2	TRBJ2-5	ASSLQETQY
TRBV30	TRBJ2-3	AWSPADTQY
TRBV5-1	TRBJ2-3	ASNGGRDTQY
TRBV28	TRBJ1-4	ASGSPNEKLF
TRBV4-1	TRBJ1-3	ASSQDHRTTLGNTIY
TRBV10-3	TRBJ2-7	AISGDRGPDEQY
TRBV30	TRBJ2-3	AWTADRVLPDTQY
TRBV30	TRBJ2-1	AGLAGVNEQF
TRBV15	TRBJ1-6	ATSTLDSPLH
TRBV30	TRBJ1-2	AWSVQIRSDGYT
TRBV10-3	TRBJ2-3	ATEGGDTQY
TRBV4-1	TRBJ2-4	ASSQGLARSLAKNIQY
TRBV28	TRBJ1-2	ATPGQGYGYT
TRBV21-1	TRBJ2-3	ASSKGLGPPGGDTQY
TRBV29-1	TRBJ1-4	SVVRDRGGEKLF
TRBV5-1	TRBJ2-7	ASSPLPGANEQY
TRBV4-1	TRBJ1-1	ASSRQGRAF
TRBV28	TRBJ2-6	ASSMLGSGANVLT
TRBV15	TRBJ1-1	ATRLRGGTEAF
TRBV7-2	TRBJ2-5	ASSPVPLSAQY
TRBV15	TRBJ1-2	ATSEGYGYT
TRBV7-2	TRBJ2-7	ASSFPASGTGSYEQY
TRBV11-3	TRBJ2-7	ASTGQQTYEQY
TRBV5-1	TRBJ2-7	ASSSRTGLSYEQY
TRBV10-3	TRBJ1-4	AISEGGKLF
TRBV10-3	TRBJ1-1	AISQGGTGASTEAF
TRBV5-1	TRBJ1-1	ASSLFYRGDNTEAF
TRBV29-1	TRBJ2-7	SVATGEFYEQY
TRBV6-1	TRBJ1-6	ALSEGNSPLH
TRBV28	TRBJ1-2	ASRPGPKSYGYT